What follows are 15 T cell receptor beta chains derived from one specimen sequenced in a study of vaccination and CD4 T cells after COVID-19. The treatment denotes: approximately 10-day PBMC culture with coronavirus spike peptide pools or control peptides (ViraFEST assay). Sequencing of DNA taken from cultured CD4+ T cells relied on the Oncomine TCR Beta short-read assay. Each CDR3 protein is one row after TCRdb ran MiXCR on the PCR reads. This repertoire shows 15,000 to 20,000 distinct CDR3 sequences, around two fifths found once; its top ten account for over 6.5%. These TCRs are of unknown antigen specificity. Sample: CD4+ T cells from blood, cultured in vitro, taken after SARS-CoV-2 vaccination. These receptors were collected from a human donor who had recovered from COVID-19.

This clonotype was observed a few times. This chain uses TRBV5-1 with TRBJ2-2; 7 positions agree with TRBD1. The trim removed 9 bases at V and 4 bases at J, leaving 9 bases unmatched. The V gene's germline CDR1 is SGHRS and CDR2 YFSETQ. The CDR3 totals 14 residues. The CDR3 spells CATAEGAGTGELFF. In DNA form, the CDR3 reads TGCGCCACCGCTGAGGGGGCTGGCACCGGGGAGCTGTTTTTT.

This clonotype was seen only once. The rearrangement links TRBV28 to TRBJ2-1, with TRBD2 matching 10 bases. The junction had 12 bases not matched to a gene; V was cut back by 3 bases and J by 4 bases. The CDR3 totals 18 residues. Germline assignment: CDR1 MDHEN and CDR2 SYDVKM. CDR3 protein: CASSFGQGKREGYNEQFF. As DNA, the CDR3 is TGTGCCAGCAGTTTCGGTCAGGGGAAGCGGGAGGGATACAATGAGCAGTTCTTC.

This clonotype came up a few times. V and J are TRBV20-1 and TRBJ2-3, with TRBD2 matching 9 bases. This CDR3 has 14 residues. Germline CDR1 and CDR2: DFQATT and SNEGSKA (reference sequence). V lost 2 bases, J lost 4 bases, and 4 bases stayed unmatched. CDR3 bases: TGCAGTGCTAGATCCCAGCGGGAGGCAGATACGCAGTATTTT. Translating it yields CSARSQREADTQYF.

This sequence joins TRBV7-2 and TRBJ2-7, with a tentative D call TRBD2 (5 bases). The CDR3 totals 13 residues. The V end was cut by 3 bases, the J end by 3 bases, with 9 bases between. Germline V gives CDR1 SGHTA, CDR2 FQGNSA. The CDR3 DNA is TGTGCCAGCAGCTTCGGGGTGTTCTACGAGCAGTACTTC. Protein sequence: CASSFGVFYEQYF.

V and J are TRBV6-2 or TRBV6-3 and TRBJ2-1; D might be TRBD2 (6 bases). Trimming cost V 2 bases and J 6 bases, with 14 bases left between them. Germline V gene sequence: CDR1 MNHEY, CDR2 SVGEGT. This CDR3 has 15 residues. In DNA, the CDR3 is TGTGCCAGCAGTTACGGGGGGATGGGTGGCAATGAGCAGTTCTTC. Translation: CASSYGGMGGNEQFF.

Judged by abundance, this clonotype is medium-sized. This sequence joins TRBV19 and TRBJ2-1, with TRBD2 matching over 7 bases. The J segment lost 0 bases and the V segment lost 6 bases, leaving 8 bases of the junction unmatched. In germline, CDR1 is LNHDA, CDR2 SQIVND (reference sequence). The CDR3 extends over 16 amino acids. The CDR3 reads CASSNGLESSYNEQFF. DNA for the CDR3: TGTGCCAGTAGCAATGGACTAGAGAGCTCCTACAATGAGCAGTTCTTC. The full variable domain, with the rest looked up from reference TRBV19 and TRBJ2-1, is DGGITQSPKYLFRKEGQNVTLSCEQNLNHDAMYWYRQDPGQGLRLIYYSQIVNDFQKGDIAEGYSVSREKKESFPLTVTSAQKNPTAFYLCASSNGLESSYNEQFFGPGTRLTVL.

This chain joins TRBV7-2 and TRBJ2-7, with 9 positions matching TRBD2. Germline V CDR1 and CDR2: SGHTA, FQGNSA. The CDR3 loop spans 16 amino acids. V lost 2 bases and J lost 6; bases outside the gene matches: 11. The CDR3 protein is CASSLFNGGRVGEQYF. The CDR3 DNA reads TGTGCCAGCAGCTTATTTAATGGCGGGAGGGTCGGCGAGCAGTACTTC.

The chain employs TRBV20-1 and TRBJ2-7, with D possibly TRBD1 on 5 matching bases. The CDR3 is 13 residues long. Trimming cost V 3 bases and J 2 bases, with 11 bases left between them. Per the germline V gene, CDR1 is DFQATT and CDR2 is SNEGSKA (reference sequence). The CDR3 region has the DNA TGCAGTGCTAGTCGTGTGGACACCTACGAGCAGTACTTC. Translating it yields CSASRVDTYEQYF.

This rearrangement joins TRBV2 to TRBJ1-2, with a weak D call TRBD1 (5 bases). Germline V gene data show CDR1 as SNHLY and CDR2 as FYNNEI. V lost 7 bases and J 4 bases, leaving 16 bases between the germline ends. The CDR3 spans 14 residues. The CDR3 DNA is TGTGCCAGCACCCGACCTAGGGACGGCTATGGCTACACCTTC. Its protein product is CASTRPRDGYGYTF.

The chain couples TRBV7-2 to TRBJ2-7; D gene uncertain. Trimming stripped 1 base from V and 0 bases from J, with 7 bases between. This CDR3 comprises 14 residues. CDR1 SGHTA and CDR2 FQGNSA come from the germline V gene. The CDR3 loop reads CASSLGVHSYEQYF. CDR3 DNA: TGTGCCAGCAGCTTAGGAGTTCACTCCTACGAGCAGTACTTC.

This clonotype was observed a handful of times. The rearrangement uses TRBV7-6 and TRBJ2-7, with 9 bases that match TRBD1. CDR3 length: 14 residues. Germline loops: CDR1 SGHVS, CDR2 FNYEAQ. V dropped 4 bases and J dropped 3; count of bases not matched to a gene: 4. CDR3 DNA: TGTGCCAGCAGCTACGGACAGGGGAGCTACGAGCAGTACTTC. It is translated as CASSYGQGSYEQYF.

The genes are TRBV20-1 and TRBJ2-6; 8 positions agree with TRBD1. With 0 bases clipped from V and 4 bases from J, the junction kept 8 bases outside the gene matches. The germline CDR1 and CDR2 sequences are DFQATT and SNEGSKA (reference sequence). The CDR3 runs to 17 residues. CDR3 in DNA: TGCAGTGCTAGAGATTCCCCGGGACAGGCGGGGGCCAACGTCCTGACTTTC. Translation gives CSARDSPGQAGANVLTF.

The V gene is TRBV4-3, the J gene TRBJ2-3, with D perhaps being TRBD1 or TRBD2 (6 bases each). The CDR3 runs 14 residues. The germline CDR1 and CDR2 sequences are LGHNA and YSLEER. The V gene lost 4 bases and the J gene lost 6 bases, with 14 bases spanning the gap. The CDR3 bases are TGCGCCAGCAGCCCCGAGGGGGGTTGGGATACGCAGTATTTT. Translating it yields CASSPEGGWDTQYF.

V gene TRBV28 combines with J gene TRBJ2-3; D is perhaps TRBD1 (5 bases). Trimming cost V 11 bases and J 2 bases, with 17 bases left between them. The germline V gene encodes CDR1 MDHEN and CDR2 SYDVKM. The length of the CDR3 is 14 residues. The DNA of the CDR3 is TGTGCCGCATGCACAGGTGTTTTCACAGATACGCAGTATTTT. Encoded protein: CAACTGVFTDTQYF.

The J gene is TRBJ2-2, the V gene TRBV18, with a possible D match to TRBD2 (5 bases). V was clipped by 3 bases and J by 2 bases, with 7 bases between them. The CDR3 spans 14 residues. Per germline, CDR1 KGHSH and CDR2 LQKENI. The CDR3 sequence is CASSPRVNTGELFF. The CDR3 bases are TGTGCCAGCTCACCGCGGGTTAACACCGGGGAGCTGTTTTTT.